Presented here are 28 T cell receptor beta chains from one specimen sequenced in a study of CD8+ T cells in alopecia areata. Sequencing templates came from extracted RNA that was reverse transcribed into cDNA. Some clones are missing from TCRdb's copy, which holds only in-frame ones; the method was immunoSEQ multiplex PCR. The sample includes 200,000 or so clones, approximately 60% of them seen just once. Sequencing used CD8+ T cells sorted from blood. These receptors came from a human donor in good health.

This clone was counted a single time. The chain recombines TRBV5-4 with TRBJ1-5; D might be TRBD1 (5 bases). The CDR3 spans 13 residues. Trimming took 4 bases from V and 7 from J, leaving 12 bases between them. Looked up from germline, CDR1 is SGHNT and CDR2 is YYREEE (reference sequence). CDR3 loop: CASSTGTGQPQHF. The CDR3, as DNA: TGTGCCAGCAGCACGGGGACCGGCCAGCCCCAGCATTTT. Full variable domain (rest looked up from reference TRBV5-4 and TRBJ1-5): ETGVTQSPTHLIKTRGQQVTLRCSSQSGHNTVSWYQQALGQGPQFIFQYYREEENGRGNFPPRFSGLQFPNYSSELNVNALELDDSALYLCASSTGTGQPQHFGDGTRLSIL.

This sequence joins TRBV2 and TRBJ2-5; D is unresolved. Germline V gives CDR1 SNHLY, CDR2 FYNNEI. V dropped 8 bases and J dropped 11 bases, with 21 bases sitting between them. The CDR3 sequence is 13 residues long. The CDR3 DNA follows: TGTGCCAGCTCCTTCACGGATTGGGCCCAACAGTACTTC. Its protein product is CASSFTDWAQQYF.

The V and J genes are TRBV27 and TRBJ1-2; D not certain. This CDR3 is built from 15 residues. Germline CDR1 MNHEY, CDR2 SMNVEV (reference sequence). V lost 3 bases to trimming and J lost 1 base, with 12 bases between them. In DNA, the CDR3 is TGTGCCAGCAGTTTGTCGGCAGCCATTAACTATGGCTACACCTTC. Its translation: CASSLSAAINYGYTF.

This clone was observed a few times. The rearrangement links TRBV4-1 to TRBJ2-3, with 11 bases that match TRBD2. The CDR3 sequence is 17 residues long. The ends lost 0 bases at V and 2 bases at J; junction bases unmatched: 4. The germline V gene encodes CDR1 MGHRA and CDR2 YSYEKL. The CDR3 DNA follows: TGCGCCAGCAGCCAAGATGGGACTAGCGGAAACACAGATACGCAGTATTTT. It is translated as CASSQDGTSGNTDTQYF.

V gene TRBV5-1 combines with J gene TRBJ2-3; D ambiguous. Germline V gene data show CDR1 as SGHRS and CDR2 as YFSETQ. This CDR3 has 14 residues. V gave up 2 bases and J gave up 4 bases, with 11 bases separating them. Here the CDR3 DNA reads TGCGCCAGCAGCTTAATCGGTCGCCCAGATACGCAGTATTTT. This codes for CASSLIGRPDTQYF.

The chain couples TRBV5-6 to TRBJ1-5, with 7 bases matching TRBD1. Unmatched junction bases numbered 5, after V lost 4 bases and J lost 4 bases. Germline CDR1 and CDR2: SGHDT and YYEEEE. CDR3 length: 14 residues. The CDR3 reads CASSMTGRNQPQHF. Written as DNA, the CDR3 is TGTGCCAGCAGCATGACAGGGCGAAATCAGCCCCAGCATTTT.

This clone is termed large (0.1 to 1%). The rearrangement links TRBV29-1 to TRBJ2-2; 8 bases match TRBD1. Germline V lookup: CDR1 SQVTM, CDR2 ANQGSEA. After removal of 6 bases from V and 3 bases from J, the junction contained 6 bases not matched to a gene. The CDR3 has 14 amino acids. The CDR3 region has the DNA TGCAGCGTCAAGGGGACAGGAGACACCGGGGAGCTGTTTTTT. Translating it yields CSVKGTGDTGELFF.

About this clone itself: Other DNA sequences in this sample translate to the same CDR3. The chain couples TRBV29-1 to TRBJ2-7; D unclear. CDR1 is SQVTM and CDR2 is ANQGSEA in the germline V gene. The CDR3 loop spans 12 amino acids. Trimming left V 4 bases short and J 2 bases short, with 9 bases between. CDR3 residues: CSVVSGPYEQYF. In DNA, the CDR3 is TGCAGCGTTGTGTCAGGTCCCTACGAGCAGTACTTC.

The chain links TRBV30 to TRBJ1-1; D may be TRBD1 (5 bases). Germline CDR1 and CDR2: GTSNPN and SVGIG (reference sequence). Trimming stripped 5 bases from V and 7 bases from J, with 14 bases between. The length of the CDR3 is 12 residues. CDR3 in DNA: TGTGCCTGGTATAGAGGGACCAATGAAGCTTTCTTT. Its translation is CAWYRGTNEAFF.

This chain connects TRBV4-1 to TRBJ2-2, with D possibly being TRBD2 (5 bases). V lost 0 bases and J lost 7, with 9 bases in between. CDR3 size: 14 residues. Germline values: CDR1 MGHRA, CDR2 YSYEKL. The DNA for the CDR3 is TGCGCCAGCAGCCAAGATCCCGGGGACGGGGAGCTGTTTTTT. This translates into CASSQDPGDGELFF.

This chain uses TRBV23-1 with TRBJ1-5; D is uncertain. TRBV23-1 is reported as an ORF; its role is uncertain. CDR3 length: 12 residues. Trimming stripped 8 bases from V and 11 bases from J, with 16 bases between. CDR3 residues: CASGTNYTTQHF. CDR3 nucleotides: TGCGCCAGCGGAACAAACTATACGACCCAGCATTTT.

The chain couples TRBV29-1 to TRBJ1-1; maybe TRBD1 (5 bases). CDR3 length: 12 amino acids. Germline V gene data show CDR1 as SQVTM and CDR2 as ANQGSEA. The V end lost 7 bases, the J end lost 5 bases, and 14 bases lay between the germline ends. This CDR3 reads CSARTGGTEAFF. The CDR3 nucleotides read TGCAGCGCGAGGACCGGGGGGACTGAAGCTTTCTTT.

The chain is built from TRBV29-1 and TRBJ2-1; D possibly corresponds to TRBD2 (7 bases). Germline loops: CDR1 SQVTM, CDR2 ANQGSEA. Trimming left V 8 bases short and J 3 bases short, with 14 bases between. This CDR3 spans 13 amino acids. The CDR3 DNA reads as TGCAGCTCTGAGGGGGGGGGCTACAATGAGCAGTTCTTC. This sequence encodes CSSEGGGYNEQFF.

V gene TRBV6-5 combines with J gene TRBJ1-5, with D unresolved. V lost 0 bases to trimming and J lost 1 base, with 7 bases between them. Germline CDR1 MNHEY, CDR2 SVGAGI. This CDR3 has 15 amino acids. The CDR3 DNA sequence: TGTGCCAGCAGTTACTCGGTCAGAAGCAATCAGCCCCAGCATTTT. Translated, it gives CASSYSVRSNQPQHF.

In this sample, this clone turned up a few times. The chain recombines TRBV7-9 with TRBJ1-1; weak D call: TRBD1 (6 bases). CDR3 size: 17 residues. Germline V gene lookup returns CDR1 SEHNR and CDR2 FQNEAQ (reference sequence). Trimming removed 2 bases at V and 3 bases at J, with 19 bases between. CDR3 protein: CASSLPRDGTSDTEAFF. The CDR3 DNA is TGTGCCAGCAGCTTACCTCGGGACGGGACATCGGACACTGAAGCTTTCTTT.

The chain couples TRBV4-1 to TRBJ1-6; TRBD1 might be the D (5 bases). CDR3 size: 15 residues. CDR1 is MGHRA and CDR2 is YSYEKL in the germline V gene. V lost 9 bases to trimming and J lost 0 bases, with 12 bases between them. The CDR3 region is CASWDPSSYNSPLHF. CDR3 bases: TGCGCCAGTTGGGACCCTAGCTCCTATAATTCACCCCTCCACTTT.

For the CDR3, the DNA is TGCGCCAGCAGCCAACTGGGTAGCGCTGAATACAATGAGCAGTTCTTC. It yields the protein CASSQLGSAEYNEQFF. This chain uses TRBV4-1 with TRBJ2-1; maybe TRBD2 (5 bases). The CDR3 length is 16 residues. Trimming cost V 2 bases and J 4 bases, with 15 bases left between them. Germline CDR1 and CDR2: MGHRA and YSYEKL.

The V call is TRBV5-6, the J call TRBJ1-3, with D unresolved. Germline lookup yields CDR1 SGHDT and CDR2 YYEEEE. The CDR3 has 15 amino acids. Trimming cost V 4 bases and J 4 bases, with 15 bases left between them. The CDR3 is CASSPSQNPGNTIYF. CDR3 in DNA: TGTGCCAGCAGCCCATCACAGAACCCCGGAAACACCATATATTTT.

This chain connects TRBV5-1 to TRBJ2-7, with 11 bases matching TRBD1. CDR1 and CDR2 from the germline V gene are SGHRS and YFSETQ. This CDR3 region has 15 residues. Trimming removed 4 bases from V and 4 bases from J; junction bases left unmatched: 7. The CDR3 sequence is CASSDWTGGTYEQYF. Written as DNA, the CDR3 is TGCGCCAGCAGCGACTGGACAGGGGGCACGTACGAGCAGTACTTC.

This chain joins TRBV27 and TRBJ2-7, with TRBD1 matching 11 bases. The germline gives CDR1 MNHEY, CDR2 SMNVEV (reference sequence). J was trimmed by 8 bases and V by 5 bases; bases with no gene match: 8. The CDR3 has 14 amino acids. CDR3: CASSLRTGGVKQYF. CDR3 coding DNA: TGTGCCAGCAGTCTTCGGACAGGGGGCGTCAAGCAGTACTTC.

This clone was detected a few times. The chain joins TRBV29-1 to TRBJ2-6, with D unresolved. Trimming shortened V by 5 bases and J by 0 bases, and 2 bases separated the two germline ends. The CDR3 has 12 residues. Germline assignment: CDR1 SQVTM and CDR2 ANQGSEA. This CDR3 reads CSVHSGANVLTF. CDR3 coding DNA: TGCAGCGTTCACTCTGGGGCCAACGTCCTGACTTTC.

This clone was recorded a few times. J is TRBJ1-5 and V is TRBV29-1, with a tentative D call TRBD1 (5 bases). The CDR3 sequence is 12 residues long. V was shortened by 6 bases and J by 5 bases, with 11 bases between the two germline ends. Germline V gene lookup returns CDR1 SQVTM and CDR2 ANQGSEA. CDR3 sequence: CSVTLGDQPQHF. CDR3 nucleotides: TGCAGCGTAACACTGGGGGATCAGCCCCAGCATTTT.

The chain uses TRBV19 and TRBJ1-2; 8 bases fit TRBD1. The germline V gene encodes CDR1 LNHDA and CDR2 SQIVND (reference sequence). The CDR3 length is 12 residues. With V trimmed by 9 bases and J by 6 bases, 6 bases remained unmatched. The CDR3 DNA reads TGTGCCAGCGTGACAGGGGCAGATGGCTACACCTTC. Translation gives CASVTGADGYTF.

The genes are TRBV23-1 and TRBJ2-6, with D tentatively TRBD1 (6 bases). TRBV23-1 is marked as an open reading frame, function uncertain. The ends were cut back, 2 bases at V and 1 base at J, with 24 bases in the middle. CDR3 length: 21 residues. CDR3 DNA: TGCGCCAGCAGTCAACTGATGACTAAACAGGGCTTCACTTCTGGGGCCAACGTCCTGACTTTC. It yields the protein CASSQLMTKQGFTSGANVLTF.

The chain employs TRBV15 and TRBJ2-1; TRBD2 might be the D (6 bases). Germline lookup yields CDR1 LNHNV and CDR2 YYDKDF (reference sequence). The CDR3 is 14 residues long. Trimming left V 5 bases short and J 6 bases short, with 14 bases between. The CDR3 nucleotides read TGTGCCACCAGCCGCGGGGTAGGGTCCAATGAGCAGTTCTTC. Protein sequence: CATSRGVGSNEQFF.

The chain couples TRBV29-1 to TRBJ2-3, with D hard to call. The germline V and J ends were trimmed by 1 base and 1 base, with 9 bases remaining between them. Per the germline V gene, CDR1 is SQVTM and CDR2 is ANQGSEA. The CDR3 runs 14 residues. The CDR3 here is CSVEGNGRTDTQYF. The CDR3 DNA sequence: TGCAGCGTTGAAGGAAACGGTCGCACAGATACGCAGTATTTT.

This clone was found a few times. For the CDR3, the DNA is TGTGCCAGCAGTTTGGGGTCTGGAGAGGGCCAGTACTTC. Amino acid sequence: CASSLGSGEGQYF. The rearrangement links TRBV27 to TRBJ2-5; D is perhaps TRBD2 (5 bases). Germline assignment: CDR1 MNHEY and CDR2 SMNVEV (reference sequence). V was cut by 3 bases and J by 10 bases, with 15 bases left in between. The CDR3 contains 13 residues.

V and J are TRBV29-1 and TRBJ2-2; 9 bases are a match to TRBD1. Trimming took 6 bases from V and 7 from J; bases not matched to a gene: 3. The CDR3 is made up of 12 amino acids. CDR1 and CDR2 (germline): SQVTM, ANQGSEA. The CDR3: CSVTGGHGELFF. The DNA of the CDR3 is TGCAGCGTGACAGGGGGTCACGGGGAGCTGTTTTTT.